This T cell receptor beta chain was sequenced during a study of shared clonotypes between healthy human individuals. Findings and caveats of the study: Approximately 4.5% was the fraction of naive CD4 clonotypes found shared across four donors. Sampling was confined to blood; repertoires within tissues likely differ.

V lost 5 bases to trimming and J lost 3 bases, with 14 bases between them. Germline-derived CDR1 and CDR2 are MNHNY and SVGAGI (reference sequence). CDR3 length: 15 amino acids. For sorted subsets, 150 to 200 ng DNA per replicate equaled tens of thousands of T cell genomes. In the study's own analysis: Filtering of immunoSEQ junctional sequences could not match full-length read filtering. Some clones are missing from TCRdb's copy, which holds only in-frame ones; the method was immunoSEQ multiplex PCR. V and J calls and clone size are given by that table; D and trimming were obtained from the DNA. In the table there are millions of clones, around 90% of which are singletons. On this clone: The antigen is undetermined.

The sequence came from a young man in good health. The J gene is TRBJ1-5, the V gene TRBV6-6, with a tentative D call TRBD1 (5 bases). The sequenced sample was naive CD4+ T cells sorted from blood. Documented subset: CD45RA+ positively selected. The CDR3 here is CASSPRGGDNQPQHF. Written as DNA, the CDR3 is TGTGCCAGCAGTCCCCGGGGAGGGGACAATCAGCCCCAGCATTTT.